This is a list of T cell receptor beta chains from one sample in a study of T-cell memory formation after mild COVID-19. TCRdb fed the 5' RACE reads into MiXCR, producing one record per CDR3 protein. The sample holds approximately 260,000 distinct CDR3 sequences, about 20% seen once. Sample: PBMCs or a T cell subset sorted from them (not recorded which). These receptors were taken from a man younger than 35 who had mild COVID-19 (a few samples of this study predate the infection). Cell type and time point are not known. The CDR3 runs from the conserved cysteine through the conserved F or W. The D gene is left open where the match is weak. Clone size is shown for a subset of rows, as once, few, many or a class of expanded clone.

clone_size: few
d_call: NA
v_call: TRBV7-2
j_call: TRBJ1-5
cdr3_nt: TGTGCCAGCAGCTTTGGACTGAACAATCAGCCCCAGCATTTT
cdr3_aa: CASSFGLNNQPQHF

clone_size: NA
d_call: TRBD2
v_call: TRBV7-9
j_call: TRBJ2-3
cdr3_nt: TGTGCCAGCAGCCCACAGTCGGGACTAGGCTTCACAGATACGCAGTATTTT
cdr3_aa: CASSPQSGLGFTDTQYF

clone_size: NA
d_call: NA
v_call: TRBV5-1
j_call: TRBJ2-7
cdr3_nt: TGCGCCAGCAGATCGACAGGAGGCACGGGCGAGCAGTACTTC
cdr3_aa: CASRSTGGTGEQYF

clone_size: many
d_call: NA
v_call: TRBV13
j_call: TRBJ2-2
cdr3_nt: TGTGCCAGCAGCTCGAACACCGGGGAGCTGTTTTTT
cdr3_aa: CASSSNTGELFF

clone_size: NA
d_call: TRBD2
v_call: TRBV12-3/TRBV12-4
j_call: TRBJ2-3
cdr3_nt: TGTGCCAGCAGTTTAATTGGTAGCGGGGGGGCAGATACGCAGTATTTT
cdr3_aa: CASSLIGSGGADTQYF

clone_size: NA
d_call: NA
v_call: TRBV7-3
j_call: TRBJ1-1
cdr3_nt: TGTGCCAGCAGCTTATCAGCAGGGGTCACTGAAGCTTTCTTT
cdr3_aa: CASSLSAGVTEAFF

clone_size: many
d_call: NA
v_call: TRBV5-1
j_call: TRBJ2-1
cdr3_nt: TGCGCCAGCAGCTTGGGGTCAGACAATGAGCAGTTCTTC
cdr3_aa: CASSLGSDNEQFF

clone_size: NA
d_call: TRBD2
v_call: TRBV20-1
j_call: TRBJ2-2
cdr3_nt: TGCAGTGCTAACCGCGGCAGCGGGGGGGCTCACGGGGAGCTGTTTTTT
cdr3_aa: CSANRGSGGAHGELFF

clone_size: NA
d_call: TRBD1
v_call: TRBV2
j_call: TRBJ2-2
cdr3_nt: TGTGCCAGCAGTCTGGGCAGGGGGCACGCCGGGGAGCTGTTTTTT
cdr3_aa: CASSLGRGHAGELFF

clone_size: few
d_call: TRBD2
v_call: TRBV2
j_call: TRBJ2-5
cdr3_nt: TGTGCCAGCAGAGCGGGGGGGCGTGGAGGGGAGACCCAGTACTTC
cdr3_aa: CASRAGGRGGETQYF

clone_size: NA
d_call: TRBD1
v_call: TRBV10-2
j_call: TRBJ2-1
cdr3_nt: TGCGCCAGCAGCGACAGGGACGGTGAGCAGTTCTTC
cdr3_aa: CASSDRDGEQFF

clone_size: NA
d_call: TRBD2
v_call: TRBV5-1
j_call: TRBJ2-5
cdr3_nt: TGCGCCAGCAGCTTGATAGGTAGCGGGGGGGAAGAGACCCAGTACTTC
cdr3_aa: CASSLIGSGGEETQYF

clone_size: NA
d_call: NA
v_call: TRBV12-3/TRBV12-4
j_call: TRBJ1-1
cdr3_nt: TGTGCCAGCAGCCTAGGACGGAAGAACACTGAAGCTTTCTTT
cdr3_aa: CASSLGRKNTEAFF

clone_size: many
d_call: TRBD2
v_call: TRBV2
j_call: TRBJ2-1
cdr3_nt: TGTGCCAGCAGTACGGGGGGGGACCAGTTCTTC
cdr3_aa: CASSTGGDQFF

clone_size: NA
d_call: NA
v_call: TRBV7-2
j_call: TRBJ1-2
cdr3_nt: TGTGCCAGCAGCTTATACATCCTCACGGAAGGCTACACCTTC
cdr3_aa: CASSLYILTEGYTF

clone_size: few
d_call: NA
v_call: TRBV12-3/TRBV12-4
j_call: TRBJ1-2
cdr3_nt: TGTGCCAGCGGTGCTCGGTTAAACTATGGCTACACCTTC
cdr3_aa: CASGARLNYGYTF

clone_size: NA
d_call: TRBD2
v_call: TRBV12-3/TRBV12-4
j_call: TRBJ2-1
cdr3_nt: TGTGCCAGCAGCCGTTCTCCGGGACTAGCGGGGGGGCCTTGGTTCTTC
cdr3_aa: CASSRSPGLAGGPWFF

clone_size: NA
d_call: NA
v_call: TRBV4-1
j_call: TRBJ2-4
cdr3_nt: TGCGCCAGCGGTCGAATACTTGAAAACATTCAGTACTTC
cdr3_aa: CASGRILENIQYF

clone_size: NA
d_call: NA
v_call: TRBV9
j_call: TRBJ1-5
cdr3_nt: TGTGCCAGCAGCGTATCCGGGCAGGGCAGTCAGCCCCAGCATTTT
cdr3_aa: CASSVSGQGSQPQHF

clone_size: few
d_call: TRBD2
v_call: TRBV9
j_call: TRBJ2-1
cdr3_nt: TGTGCCAGCAGCGCCGCTAGCGGGGGGGCGCATGAGCAGTTCTTC
cdr3_aa: CASSAASGGAHEQFF

clone_size: many
d_call: TRBD1
v_call: TRBV5-1
j_call: TRBJ2-2
cdr3_nt: TGCGCCAGCAGCGTATGGACAGGGAGTTCCACCGGGGAGCTGTTTTTT
cdr3_aa: CASSVWTGSSTGELFF

clone_size: NA
d_call: TRBD2
v_call: TRBV6-2/TRBV6-3
j_call: TRBJ2-1
cdr3_nt: TGTGCCAGCAGCGGGGGGACCTCCTACAATGAGCAGTTCTTC
cdr3_aa: CASSGGTSYNEQFF

clone_size: NA
d_call: NA
v_call: TRBV12-3/TRBV12-4
j_call: TRBJ1-2
cdr3_nt: TGTGCCAGCAGTTTAAGTGCGGCCGGATCCTCTTGGGGCTACACCTTC
cdr3_aa: CASSLSAAGSSWGYTF

clone_size: NA
d_call: TRBD2
v_call: TRBV4-2
j_call: TRBJ2-5
cdr3_nt: TGTGCCAGCAGCCAGGGACTAGCGGGGGAAGAGACCCAGTACTTC
cdr3_aa: CASSQGLAGEETQYF

clone_size: many
d_call: NA
v_call: TRBV7-9
j_call: TRBJ2-4
cdr3_nt: TGTGCCAGCAGCTTAGACTCTGGAGGGGGAAACATTCAGTACTTC
cdr3_aa: CASSLDSGGGNIQYF

clone_size: NA
d_call: NA
v_call: TRBV6-6
j_call: TRBJ1-4
cdr3_nt: TGTGCCAGCAGGACCCAGGGCCGCAATGAAAAACTGTTTTTT
cdr3_aa: CASRTQGRNEKLFF

clone_size: once
d_call: TRBD2
v_call: TRBV20-1
j_call: TRBJ2-3
cdr3_nt: TGCAGCATGAGACGAGCGGGGGGGGGCACAGATACGCAGTATTTT
cdr3_aa: CSMRRAGGGTDTQYF

clone_size: NA
d_call: NA
v_call: TRBV20-1
j_call: TRBJ2-1
cdr3_nt: TGCAGTGCTAGTCAGGGGATTCTAGGGAATGAGCAGTTCTTC
cdr3_aa: CSASQGILGNEQFF

clone_size: NA
d_call: TRBD1
v_call: TRBV7-3
j_call: TRBJ2-4
cdr3_nt: TGTGCCAGCAGCGACAGGACAGGGGCCCAGTACTTC
cdr3_aa: CASSDRTGAQYF

clone_size: NA
d_call: NA
v_call: TRBV4-1
j_call: TRBJ1-1
cdr3_nt: TGCGCCAGCAGCCTGAGACCGGAGACTGAAGCTTTCTTT
cdr3_aa: CASSLRPETEAFF

clone_size: many
d_call: NA
v_call: TRBV7-3
j_call: TRBJ2-3
cdr3_nt: TGTGCCAGCAGCTTAATGGCATCAGATACGCAGTATTTT
cdr3_aa: CASSLMASDTQYF

clone_size: NA
d_call: NA
v_call: TRBV30
j_call: TRBJ1-1
cdr3_nt: TGTGCCTGGGACGCGGAGGGTTTTATGAACACTGAAGCTTTCTTT
cdr3_aa: CAWDAEGFMNTEAFF

clone_size: NA
d_call: NA
v_call: TRBV4-3
j_call: TRBJ2-3
cdr3_nt: TGCGCCAGCAGCCAAGACTACAGGGATTTCGATACGCAGTATTTT
cdr3_aa: CASSQDYRDFDTQYF

clone_size: many
d_call: TRBD1
v_call: TRBV7-2
j_call: TRBJ1-4
cdr3_nt: TGTGCCAGCAGCTTAGACGGGACAGATGAAAAACTGTTTTTT
cdr3_aa: CASSLDGTDEKLFF

clone_size: NA
d_call: NA
v_call: TRBV4-2
j_call: TRBJ1-1
cdr3_nt: TGTGCCAGCAGCCAAGAGGGGCCGAACACTGAAGCTTTCTTT
cdr3_aa: CASSQEGPNTEAFF

clone_size: few
d_call: NA
v_call: TRBV2
j_call: TRBJ2-7
cdr3_nt: TGTGCCAGCAGTGAAATGGGGGCCCTTGCCGAGCAGTACTTC
cdr3_aa: CASSEMGALAEQYF

clone_size: many
d_call: NA
v_call: TRBV18
j_call: TRBJ2-7
cdr3_nt: TGTGCCAGCAGCCCCGGACAATCCTACGAGCAGTACTTC
cdr3_aa: CASSPGQSYEQYF

clone_size: few
d_call: TRBD1
v_call: TRBV4-3
j_call: TRBJ1-2
cdr3_nt: TGCGCCAGCAGCCCCCGGACAGGAGAATATGGCTACACCTTC
cdr3_aa: CASSPRTGEYGYTF

clone_size: NA
d_call: TRBD1
v_call: TRBV4-2
j_call: TRBJ1-3
cdr3_nt: TGTGCCAGCAGCCAAGATGATGGGACAGCTGGAAACACCATATATTTT
cdr3_aa: CASSQDDGTAGNTIYF

clone_size: many
d_call: NA
v_call: TRBV3-1
j_call: TRBJ2-3
cdr3_nt: TGTGCCAGCAGCCAATTCGGATTTGAGGGACGGGTCGAAAGCACAGATACGCAGTATTTT
cdr3_aa: CASSQFGFEGRVESTDTQYF

clone_size: NA
d_call: TRBD1
v_call: TRBV18
j_call: TRBJ1-5
cdr3_nt: TGTGCCAGCTCACAAGGACAGGGCCTCAATCAGCCCCAGCATTTT
cdr3_aa: CASSQGQGLNQPQHF

clone_size: NA
d_call: NA
v_call: TRBV5-1
j_call: TRBJ2-2
cdr3_nt: TGCGCCAGCAGCTTCGGCAACGCGAACACCGGGGAGCTGTTTTTT
cdr3_aa: CASSFGNANTGELFF

clone_size: many
d_call: NA
v_call: TRBV6-5
j_call: TRBJ2-7
cdr3_nt: TGTGCCAGCAGCTCACGGACACCCTACGAGCAGTACTTC
cdr3_aa: CASSSRTPYEQYF

clone_size: NA
d_call: TRBD2
v_call: TRBV7-8
j_call: TRBJ2-3
cdr3_nt: TGTGCCAGCAGCTTATCCCGGGACTACCTCAATACGCAGTATTTT
cdr3_aa: CASSLSRDYLNTQYF

clone_size: many
d_call: TRBD1
v_call: TRBV13
j_call: TRBJ2-5
cdr3_nt: TGTGCCAGCACGTACAGGGGTCAAGAGACCCAGTACTTC
cdr3_aa: CASTYRGQETQYF

clone_size: NA
d_call: TRBD1
v_call: TRBV7-8
j_call: TRBJ2-7
cdr3_nt: TGTGCCAGCAGCTTCTTGACAGGGAGCTCCTACGAGCAGTACTTC
cdr3_aa: CASSFLTGSSYEQYF

clone_size: few
d_call: TRBD1
v_call: TRBV5-1
j_call: TRBJ1-3
cdr3_nt: TGCGCCAGCAGCTTGGGCCACGGGACAGGCTCTGGAAACACCATATATTTT
cdr3_aa: CASSLGHGTGSGNTIYF

clone_size: NA
d_call: TRBD2
v_call: TRBV7-2
j_call: TRBJ2-1
cdr3_nt: TGTGCCAGCAGCTCCGGCGGGGGGTTCAATGAGCAGTTCTTC
cdr3_aa: CASSSGGGFNEQFF

clone_size: many
d_call: NA
v_call: TRBV15
j_call: TRBJ1-5
cdr3_nt: TGTGCCACCAGCAGAGATCAGTTAGGGAGCCCCAATCAGCCCCAGCATTTT
cdr3_aa: CATSRDQLGSPNQPQHF

clone_size: NA
d_call: TRBD2
v_call: TRBV27
j_call: TRBJ2-1
cdr3_nt: TGTGCCAGCAGCTGGTTTCTAGCGGGGGGGCACAATGAGCAGTTCTTC
cdr3_aa: CASSWFLAGGHNEQFF

clone_size: few
d_call: NA
v_call: TRBV6-5
j_call: TRBJ1-1
cdr3_nt: TGTGCCAGCACCCCCCGAAGAAGCACTGAAGCTTTCTTT
cdr3_aa: CASTPRRSTEAFF

clone_size: NA
d_call: NA
v_call: TRBV5-1
j_call: TRBJ1-2
cdr3_nt: TGCGCCAGCAGCCAGGACGGTTTTAACTATGGCTACACCTTC
cdr3_aa: CASSQDGFNYGYTF

clone_size: few
d_call: NA
v_call: TRBV3-1
j_call: TRBJ2-5
cdr3_nt: TGTGCCAGCAGCCCGCTGGACCGAGGCGAGACCCAGTACTTC
cdr3_aa: CASSPLDRGETQYF

clone_size: few
d_call: NA
v_call: TRBV7-9
j_call: TRBJ1-1
cdr3_nt: TGTGCCAGCAGGGAGGGACAGAACACTGAAGCTTTCTTT
cdr3_aa: CASREGQNTEAFF

clone_size: many
d_call: NA
v_call: TRBV28
j_call: TRBJ2-1
cdr3_nt: TGTGCCAGCAGTTTTGACAATGAGCAGTTCTTC
cdr3_aa: CASSFDNEQFF

clone_size: NA
d_call: TRBD2
v_call: TRBV29-1
j_call: TRBJ2-1
cdr3_nt: TGCAGCGCCGCTCTAGCGGGGGGGTTCGATGAGCAGTTCTTC
cdr3_aa: CSAALAGGFDEQFF

clone_size: NA
d_call: NA
v_call: TRBV4-3
j_call: TRBJ2-1
cdr3_nt: TGCGCCAGCAGCCAAGATCTCCGGGGGAGCTCCTACAATGAGCAGTTCTTC
cdr3_aa: CASSQDLRGSSYNEQFF

clone_size: few
d_call: NA
v_call: TRBV11-3
j_call: TRBJ2-1
cdr3_nt: TGTGCCAGCAGCTTAGAGGGGACTTATTACAATGAGCAGTTCTTC
cdr3_aa: CASSLEGTYYNEQFF

clone_size: many
d_call: TRBD2
v_call: TRBV12-3/TRBV12-4
j_call: TRBJ2-3
cdr3_nt: TGTGCCAGCAGTCCCCCACTTCGACTAGCGGGGGCCCTAGGGACGCAGTATTTT
cdr3_aa: CASSPPLRLAGALGTQYF

clone_size: few
d_call: TRBD1
v_call: TRBV4-3
j_call: TRBJ1-5
cdr3_nt: TGCGCCAGCAGCCAAGACGACAGGGCGCCGGGGGATAGCAATCAGCCCCAGCATTTT
cdr3_aa: CASSQDDRAPGDSNQPQHF